Below, one TCR beta chain is given with its context. Trimming removed 6 bases from V and 6 bases from J; junction bases left unmatched: 10. There are 14 residues in the CDR3. CDR1 is MNHEY and CDR2 is SMNVEV in the germline V gene (reference sequence). This sample is part of a study of T cell changes during pregnancy in multiple sclerosis. Here immunoSEQ multiplex PCR was the method, and the copy in TCRdb shows in-frame clones only, minus some. The repertoire holds 45,000 to 60,000 clones, with about 90% as singletons. This clonotype was sampled from a female donor with multiple sclerosis, enrolled in a pregnancy study. Source: CD4+ T cells from peripheral blood mononuclear cells, taken in the second trimester of pregnancy. This chain uses TRBV27 with TRBJ1-2; 7 bases match TRBD1. The CDR3 sequence is CASSSDRVQDGYTF. CDR3 sequence (DNA): TGTGCCAGCAGCTCCGACAGGGTTCAGGATGGCTACACCTTC.